A single sample is the source of the 20 T cell receptor beta chains below, sequenced in a study of PD-1 blockade in classical Hodgkin lymphoma (dated by TCRdb to 2018 to 2021). Libraries were constructed by the immunoSEQ multiplex PCR assay. The immuneACCESS repertoire file appears here via TCRdb, limited to in-frame rearrangements. These files lack a portion of the clones; in checked studies, under half of the deficit traces to unresolved V genes, and the cause of the others is not known. The sample table records more than 10,000 clones; about 79% of these occur just once. About 0.9% of the sample is in the top ten clones. What this sample's time point label stands for: cycle 4 day 1 (C4D1), after five to seven weeks of nivolumab. Every trial patient had relapsed following autologous stem cell transplantation, and prior brentuximab vedotin exposure was what differed among cohorts A, B and C. Using a Miltenyi CD4+ T cell isolation kit, CD4+ T cells were purified from thawed PBMCs through magnetic negative selection.

Here the sequenced sample was CD4+ T cells from blood, taken before the fourth cycle of nivolumab. These receptors originate from a human donor with classical Hodgkin lymphoma.

The chain recombines TRBV6-6 with TRBJ1-2; D possibly corresponds to TRBD1 (5 bases). The CDR3 has 13 residues. Germline V gene lookup returns CDR1 MNHNY and CDR2 SVGAGI (reference sequence). Trimming took off 6 bases at V and 3 bases at J, with 11 bases between the two ends. The CDR3 coding sequence is TGTGCCAGCAGCAACAGACAGTACTATGGCTACACCTTC. This encodes CASSNRQYYGYTF.

The chain employs TRBV28 and TRBJ2-7; 7 bases map to TRBD1. V lost 4 bases to trimming and J lost 3 bases; unmatched junction nucleotides: 12. CDR1 and CDR2 from the germline V gene are MDHEN and SYDVKM. The CDR3 totals 16 residues. CDR3 DNA: TGTGCCAGCAGTTCCACAGGGGAAACCCTCCACTACGAGCAGTACTTC. It specifies CASSSTGETLHYEQYF.

V usage is TRBV7-2 and J usage is TRBJ1-5, with 8 positions matching TRBD1. The germline CDR1 and CDR2 sequences are SGHTA and FQGNSA. The junction had 5 bases not matched to a gene; V was cut back by 3 bases and J by 7 bases. This CDR3 is built from 14 residues. CDR3 coding DNA: TGTGCCAGCAGCTTCGGACAGGGCCCGCAGCCCCAGCATTTT. Translation gives CASSFGQGPQPQHF.

The chain has TRBV19 and TRBJ1-1; maybe TRBD1 (6 bases). Germline V gene data show CDR1 as LNHDA and CDR2 as SQIVND (reference sequence). The CDR3 is 15 residues long. V lost 1 base and J 4 bases, leaving 13 bases between the germline ends. The CDR3 DNA follows: TGTGCCAGTAGTATAGGTGGGGGGCAAGGCACTGAAGCTTTCTTT. Protein product: CASSIGGGQGTEAFF.

The chain joins TRBV6-1 to TRBJ2-6, with 9 nucleotides matching TRBD2. The CDR3 loop spans 20 amino acids. Germline V CDR1 and CDR2: MNHNS, SASEGT. V lost 0 bases, J lost 0 bases, and 9 bases stayed unmatched. The chain's CDR3 is CASSEAPASGASSGANVLTF. The CDR3 DNA reads as TGTGCCAGCAGTGAAGCCCCGGCTAGCGGGGCCAGCTCTGGGGCCAACGTCCTGACTTTC.

This sequence joins TRBV5-1 and TRBJ2-5, with D perhaps being TRBD1 or TRBD2 (6 bases each). CDR3 size: 14 residues. CDR1 is SGHRS and CDR2 is YFSETQ in the germline V gene. V shed 3 bases and J shed 5 bases, with 14 bases lying between them. The CDR3 nucleotides read TGCGCCAGCAGCTCTGATGGGGGGCCGGAGACCCAGTACTTC. As protein: CASSSDGGPETQYF.

The chain employs TRBV16 and TRBJ2-7; 9 bases fit TRBD2. The germline CDR1 and CDR2 sequences are KGHSY and FQNENV. J lost 2 bases, V lost 7 bases, and 3 bases had no gene match. The CDR3 length is 13 residues. The CDR3 DNA follows: TGTGCCAGCAACCTAGCGGGACCCTACGAGCAGTACTTC. This sequence encodes CASNLAGPYEQYF.

The chain recombines TRBV6-5 with TRBJ2-1; TRBD1 aligns across 11 bases. The CDR3 spans 14 residues. Germline V gene data show CDR1 as MNHEY and CDR2 as SVGAGI. With 5 bases clipped from V and 11 bases from J, the junction kept 8 bases outside the gene matches. The CDR3 protein is CASSPGTGGLKQFF. The CDR3 DNA sequence: TGTGCCAGCAGTCCCGGGACAGGGGGACTGAAGCAGTTCTTC.

This sequence joins TRBV11-2 and TRBJ1-2; 7 bases match TRBD1. The CDR3 spans 15 residues. J gave up 4 bases and V 0 bases, and 5 bases lay outside the gene matches. The germline V gene has CDR1 SGHAT and CDR2 FQNNGV. The CDR3 here is CASSLERGQSYGYTF. The DNA for the CDR3 is TGTGCCAGCAGCTTAGAGCGGGGACAGTCCTATGGCTACACCTTC.

This chain uses TRBV10-3 with TRBJ2-3, with 13 bases that match TRBD2. V lost 2 bases to trimming and J lost 1 base; unmatched junction nucleotides: 15. Per the germline V gene, CDR1 is ENHRY and CDR2 is SYGVKD. The CDR3 totals 21 residues. This CDR3 reads CAISEPRQLLAGGSGTDTQYF. The CDR3 region has the DNA TGTGCCATCAGTGAGCCTCGACAACTACTAGCGGGGGGGTCGGGCACAGATACGCAGTATTTT.

The J gene is TRBJ2-5, the V gene TRBV7-7, with 8 bases identical to TRBD2. V shed 3 bases, J shed 4 bases, and the junction held 4 bases outside the gene matches. The CDR3 has 14 residues. CDR1 and CDR2 from the germline V gene are SSHAT and FNYEAQ (reference sequence). CDR3 DNA: TGTGCCAGCAGCTTCGGACTAGCTACAGAGACCCAGTACTTC. Its protein product is CASSFGLATETQYF.

The chain uses TRBV29-1 and TRBJ1-5, with D tentatively TRBD1 (6 bases). Trimming pared 6 bases from V and 4 bases from J, leaving 10 bases between. This CDR3 region has 12 residues. CDR1 and CDR2 from the germline V gene are SQVTM and ANQGSEA. The CDR3 bases are TGCAGCGTAGGGGGTCCTAATCAGCCCCAGCATTTT. Translating gives CSVGGPNQPQHF. The whole variable domain, filled in from reference TRBV29-1 and TRBJ1-5, reads SAVISQKPSRDICQRGTSLTIQCQVDSQVTMMFWYRQQPGQSLTLIATANQGSEATYESGFVIDKFPISRPNLTFSTLTVSNMSPEDSSIYLCSVGGPNQPQHFGDGTRLSIL.

The rearrangement joins TRBV5-4 to TRBJ2-3, with D possibly matching TRBD1 (6 bases). With 3 bases removed from V and 2 bases from J, the gap between germline ends came to 19 bases. This CDR3 contains 17 residues. Germline V lookup: CDR1 SGHNT, CDR2 YYREEE (reference sequence). The CDR3 DNA follows: TGTGCCAGCAGCTCTCGTGGGGCAGGGGATATCACAGATACGCAGTATTTT. It specifies CASSSRGAGDITDTQYF.

The V and J genes are TRBV7-9 and TRBJ2-7; D remains ambiguous. CDR3 length: 12 residues. V lost 1 base and J lost 5, with 6 bases in between. Germline loops: CDR1 SEHNR, CDR2 FQNEAQ (reference sequence). DNA of the CDR3: TGTGCCAGCAGCTTAGTATGGAACGAGCAGTACTTC. Its protein is CASSLVWNEQYF.

The chain links TRBV6-1 to TRBJ1-1, with 7 bases matching TRBD1. The CDR3 covers 14 residues. J gave up 6 bases and V 2 bases, and 6 bases lay outside the gene matches. Germline values: CDR1 MNHNS, CDR2 SASEGT. Here the CDR3 reads CASSEFGQGAEAFF. The DNA of the CDR3 is TGTGCCAGCAGTGAATTTGGTCAGGGGGCTGAAGCTTTCTTT.

V and J are TRBV6-1 and TRBJ2-5; D is unresolved. The germline V and J ends were trimmed by 6 bases and 5 bases, with 10 bases remaining between them. This CDR3 spans 12 amino acids. CDR1 is MNHNS, CDR2 SASEGT, per germline. The CDR3 DNA follows: TGTGCCAGCAGACCCATCGAGGAGACCCAGTACTTC. Its protein product is CASRPIEETQYF.

V usage is TRBV7-2 and J usage is TRBJ1-3; perhaps TRBD1 as D (6 bases). In germline, CDR1 is SGHTA, CDR2 FQGNSA. V was trimmed by 2 bases and J by 4 bases, leaving 15 bases between them. The CDR3 extends over 16 amino acids. The CDR3 sequence: CASSLITGLLGNTIYF. For the CDR3, the DNA is TGTGCCAGCAGCTTAATAACAGGGCTGTTGGGAAACACCATATATTTT.

This clone was detected a few times. This chain links TRBV27 with TRBJ1-6, with 7 positions matching TRBD1. Per the germline V gene, CDR1 is MNHEY and CDR2 is SMNVEV (reference sequence). Germline trimming cut 5 bases from V and 3 bases from J; bases unmatched to any gene: 4. The CDR3 covers 15 residues. CDR3 DNA sequence: TGTGCCAGCAGTGGGACAGTTGGCTATAATTCACCCCTCCACTTT. Its protein product is CASSGTVGYNSPLHF.

The rearrangement joins TRBV14 to TRBJ1-1; D not certain. V lost 4 bases, J lost 6 bases, and 9 bases lay in between. The germline V gene has CDR1 SGHDN and CDR2 FVKESK. There are 12 residues in the CDR3. This chain's CDR3 is CASSLDTAEAFF. CDR3 coding DNA: TGTGCCAGCAGCCTTGATACCGCTGAAGCTTTCTTT.

The V gene is TRBV10-3, the J gene TRBJ2-3; a possible D gene is TRBD1 (5 bases). From germline, CDR1 is ENHRY and CDR2 SYGVKD. The CDR3 length is 13 residues. Trimming took 3 bases from V and 6 from J, leaving 10 bases between them. CDR3 sequence: CAISEGRADTQYF. CDR3 nucleotide sequence: TGTGCCATCAGTGAAGGCAGGGCCGATACGCAGTATTTT.